Listed here are 16 T cell receptor beta chains from one sample, sequenced in a study of radiation and T cells in renal cell carcinoma. Here immunoSEQ multiplex PCR was the method, and the copy in TCRdb shows in-frame clones only, minus some. The repertoire includes 45,000 or so clones, roughly 84% of them detected once, and 30% to 35% sits in the top ten. Time point specified: baseline pretreatment blood. Treatment of the sample: 15 Gy SBRT to primary tumor, nephrectomy 4 weeks later. The sequencing here drew on blood, taken from a patient whose treatment included radiotherapy and nephrectomy. Receptor source: a woman aged 70-85 years with renal cell carcinoma.

In its sample, this clone was seen a few times. The chain links TRBV6-4 to TRBJ2-1; 8 nucleotides align to TRBD2. CDR3 length: 13 amino acids. Germline V gives CDR1 MRHNA, CDR2 SNTAGT. V gave up 0 bases and J gave up 13 bases; unmatched junction bases: 5. The CDR3 region has the DNA TGTGCCAGCAGTGACTCGGCAGCGGGGGTTCAGTTCTTC. It codes for CASSDSAAGVQFF.

This chain connects TRBV6-6 to TRBJ1-6; unclear D gene. Germline-derived CDR1 and CDR2 are MNHNY and SVGAGI (reference sequence). The CDR3 has 14 residues. The V gene lost 2 bases and the J gene lost 7 bases, with 9 bases spanning the gap. CDR3 protein: CASSYRTENSPLHF. CDR3 DNA: TGTGCCAGCAGTTACAGGACGGAGAATTCACCCCTCCACTTT.

Notes on this clone: Other DNA sequences in this sample translate to the same CDR3. This chain links TRBV7-2 with TRBJ2-2; D is perhaps TRBD1 (5 bases). The germline gives CDR1 SGHTA, CDR2 FQGNSA. The V end was cut by 3 bases, the J end by 0 bases, with 8 bases between. The CDR3 consists of 15 residues. The CDR3: CASSFSTANTGELFF. The CDR3 DNA is TGTGCCAGCAGCTTCTCGACAGCGAACACCGGGGAGCTGTTTTTT.

This chain joins TRBV5-1 and TRBJ2-5; 8 bases line up with TRBD2. In germline, CDR1 is SGHRS, CDR2 YFSETQ. CDR3 length: 14 residues. J gave up 4 bases and V 4 bases, and 6 bases lay outside the gene matches. CDR3 nucleotides: TGCGCCAGCAGCCCCGGGGGGGGTGGAGAGACCCAGTACTTC. This translates into CASSPGGGGETQYF.

This chain joins TRBV30 and TRBJ2-7; maybe TRBD1 (6 bases). The germline CDR1 and CDR2 sequences are GTSNPN and SVGIG (reference sequence). Deletions cut 8 bases from V and 1 base from J, with 9 bases between. There are 11 residues in the CDR3. CDR3 DNA: TGTGCCGGGGGCCGATCCTACGAGCAGTACTTC. Encoded protein: CAGGRSYEQYF. Variable domain in full (rest from reference TRBV30 and TRBJ2-7): SQTIHQWPATLVQPVGSPLSLECTVEGTSNPNLYWYRQAAGRGLQLLFYSVGIGQISSEVPQNLSASRPQDRQFILSSKKLLLSDSGFYLCAGGRSYEQYFGPGTRLTVT.

This chain connects TRBV5-6 to TRBJ2-1, with 8 nucleotides matching TRBD1. The junction had 8 bases not matched to a gene; V was cut back by 0 bases and J by 3 bases. CDR1 is SGHDT and CDR2 is YYEEEE in the germline V gene. This CDR3 spans 17 amino acids. This CDR3 reads CASSLDWSGGRYNEQFF. CDR3 sequence (DNA): TGTGCCAGCAGCTTGGATTGGTCAGGGGGCCGCTACAATGAGCAGTTCTTC.

A note on this clone: At one end the junction does not follow the germline gene, possibly because of a read error. The chain carries TRBV5-5 and TRBJ2-7; 8 bases fit TRBD2. Germline V lookup: CDR1 SGHKS, CDR2 YYEKEE (reference sequence). This CDR3 is built from 14 residues. The CDR3 reads CASRWQGTSLTSSF. DNA of the CDR3: TGTGCCAGCAGGTGGCAAGGGACTAGTCTCACCTCTAGCTTC.

This clone came up a few times. The chain uses TRBV4-2 and TRBJ2-2; D might be TRBD2 (6 bases). The CDR3 totals 14 residues. The V gene's germline CDR1 is LGHNA and CDR2 YNFKEQ. V was cut by 2 bases and J by 6 bases, with 10 bases left in between. This CDR3 is CASSQLASPGELFF. In nucleotides, the CDR3 is TGTGCCAGCAGCCAACTAGCGTCCCCCGGGGAGCTGTTTTTT.

This clone was seen only a few times. The junction does not match germline at one end; this may be a read error. This rearrangement joins TRBV4-2 to TRBJ2-1; weak D call: TRBD2 (6 bases). The CDR3 is 16 amino acids. Germline CDR1 LGHNA, CDR2 YNFKEQ. CDR3: CASSQELHLYGGFQIF. The CDR3 nucleotides read TGTGCCAGCAGCCAAGAGCTACATTTATACGGAGGGTTCCAAATCTTC.

This sequence joins TRBV29-1 and TRBJ1-1; no clear D gene. Trimming stripped 5 bases from V and 1 base from J, with 8 bases between. The CDR3 has 12 residues. Germline-derived CDR1 and CDR2 are SQVTM and ANQGSEA. Written as DNA, the CDR3 is TGCAGCGTTCCCCAGCAGAACACTGAAGCTTTCTTT. Translation gives CSVPQQNTEAFF.

This sequence joins TRBV11-2 and TRBJ1-2; TRBD1 matches 9 bases. The CDR3 has 13 amino acids. Germline V gene lookup returns CDR1 SGHAT and CDR2 FQNNGV. V gave up 4 bases and J gave up 6 bases; unmatched junction bases: 3. CDR3 sequence: CASSSGQGNGYTF. As DNA, the CDR3 is TGTGCCAGCAGCTCAGGACAGGGGAATGGCTACACCTTC.

This clone turned up a few times. CDR3 residues: CASTLGLNQPQHF. The CDR3 DNA reads TGTGCCAGCACCCTGGGGCTAAATCAGCCCCAGCATTTT. This chain uses TRBV7-8 with TRBJ1-5; D may be TRBD1 (5 bases). From germline, CDR1 is SGHVS and CDR2 FQNEAQ. Trimming took 7 bases from V and 4 from J, leaving 11 bases between them. This CDR3 spans 13 amino acids.

V usage is TRBV9 and J usage is TRBJ1-1, with 7 bases matching TRBD1. CDR1 is SGDLS and CDR2 is YYNGEE in the germline V gene. After removal of 0 bases from V and 4 bases from J, the junction contained 9 bases not matched to a gene. CDR3 length: 16 amino acids. The CDR3 coding sequence is TGTGCCAGCAGCGTAGGGTGGACAGGCGTGTCCACTGAAGCTTTCTTT. Translated, it gives CASSVGWTGVSTEAFF.

The rearrangement links TRBV23-1 to TRBJ2-7; D gene unclear. TRBV23-1 belongs to the ORF category, with a function that is uncertain. The ends were cut back, 0 bases at V and 2 bases at J, with 11 bases in the middle. The CDR3 is made up of 15 amino acids. The CDR3 nucleotides are TGCGCCAGCAGTCAATCGGGCGCAGTCCCCTACGAGCAGTACTTC. Amino acid sequence: CASSQSGAVPYEQYF.

The J gene is TRBJ1-2, the V gene TRBV5-6; 8 bases fit TRBD1. With 0 bases clipped from V and 7 bases from J, the junction kept 5 bases outside the gene matches. The CDR3 sequence is 14 residues long. Germline CDR1 SGHDT, CDR2 YYEEEE. The CDR3 region is CASSLGQGWFGYTF. For the CDR3, the DNA is TGTGCCAGCAGCTTGGGACAGGGGTGGTTTGGCTACACCTTC.

This clone was picked up a small number of times. The chain carries TRBV10-2 and TRBJ2-7; TRBD2 agrees at 9 bases. The CDR3 runs 13 residues. Losses at the gene ends were 6 bases for V and 9 bases for J; bases not matched to a gene: 9. CDR1 is WSHSY and CDR2 is SAAADI in the germline V gene. The CDR3 bases are TGCGCCAGCAGGATGGAGGGACTAGCAGTGCAGTACTTC. This encodes CASRMEGLAVQYF.